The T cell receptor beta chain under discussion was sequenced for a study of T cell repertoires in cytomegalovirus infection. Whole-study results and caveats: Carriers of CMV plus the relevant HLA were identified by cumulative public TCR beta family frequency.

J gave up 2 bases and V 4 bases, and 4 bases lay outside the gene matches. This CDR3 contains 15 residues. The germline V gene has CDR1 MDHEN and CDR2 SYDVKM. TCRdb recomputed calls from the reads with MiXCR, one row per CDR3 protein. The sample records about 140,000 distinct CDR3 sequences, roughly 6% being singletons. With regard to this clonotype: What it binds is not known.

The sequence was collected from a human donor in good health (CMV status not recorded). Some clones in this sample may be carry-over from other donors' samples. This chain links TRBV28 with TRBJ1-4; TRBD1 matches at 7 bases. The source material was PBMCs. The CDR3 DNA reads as TGTGCCAGCAGTTGGGACAGACGGACTAATGAAAAACTGTTTTTT. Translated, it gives CASSWDRRTNEKLFF.